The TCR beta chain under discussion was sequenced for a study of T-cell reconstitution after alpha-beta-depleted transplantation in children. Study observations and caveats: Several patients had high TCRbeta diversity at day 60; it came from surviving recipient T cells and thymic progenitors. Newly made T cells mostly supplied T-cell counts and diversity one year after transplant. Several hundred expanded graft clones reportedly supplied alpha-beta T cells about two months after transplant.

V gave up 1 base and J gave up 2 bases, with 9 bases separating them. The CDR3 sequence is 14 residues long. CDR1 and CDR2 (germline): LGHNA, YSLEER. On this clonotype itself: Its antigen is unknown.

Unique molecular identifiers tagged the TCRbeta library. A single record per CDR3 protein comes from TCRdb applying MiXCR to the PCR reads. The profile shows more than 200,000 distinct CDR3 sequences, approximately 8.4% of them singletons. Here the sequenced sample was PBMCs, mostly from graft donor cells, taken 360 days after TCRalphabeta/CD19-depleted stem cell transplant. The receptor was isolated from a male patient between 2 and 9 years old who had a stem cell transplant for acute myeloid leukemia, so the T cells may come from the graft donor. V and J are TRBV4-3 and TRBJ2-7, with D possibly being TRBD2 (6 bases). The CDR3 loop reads CASSQAWGAYEQYF. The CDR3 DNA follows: TGCGCCAGCAGCCAAGCTTGGGGGGCCTACGAGCAGTACTTC.